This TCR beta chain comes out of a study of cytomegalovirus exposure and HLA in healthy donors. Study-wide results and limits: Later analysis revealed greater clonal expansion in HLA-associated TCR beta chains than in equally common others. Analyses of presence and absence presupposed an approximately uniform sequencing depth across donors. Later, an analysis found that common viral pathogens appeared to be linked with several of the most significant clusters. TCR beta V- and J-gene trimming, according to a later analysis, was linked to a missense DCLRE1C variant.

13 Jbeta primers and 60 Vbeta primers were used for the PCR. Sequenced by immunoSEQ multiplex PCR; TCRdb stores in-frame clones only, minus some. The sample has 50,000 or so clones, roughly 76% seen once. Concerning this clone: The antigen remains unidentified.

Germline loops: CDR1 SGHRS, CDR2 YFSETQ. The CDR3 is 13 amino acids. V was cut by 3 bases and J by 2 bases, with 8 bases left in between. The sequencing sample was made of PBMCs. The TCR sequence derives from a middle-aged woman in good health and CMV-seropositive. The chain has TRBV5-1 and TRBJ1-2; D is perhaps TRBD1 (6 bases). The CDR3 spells CASSSTGNYGYTF. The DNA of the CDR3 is TGCGCCAGCAGCTCCACAGGGAACTATGGCTACACCTTC.